The 25 T cell receptor beta chains in this list originate from one sample, sequenced in a study of blood T cell repertoires in COVID-19. Generated by immunoSEQ multiplex PCR, the TCRdb table keeps only in-frame clones and is missing some. In the table there are roughly 250,000 clones, 70% to 85% of which are singletons. The specimen sequenced was peripheral blood. The receptor set was obtained from an elderly woman with active or convalescent COVID-19.

J is TRBJ2-1 and V is TRBV14, with TRBD1 as a possible D gene (5 bases). The CDR3 runs to 16 residues. Per germline, CDR1 SGHDN and CDR2 FVKESK. V was clipped by 1 base and J by 7 bases, with 17 bases between them. This chain's CDR3 is CASSQVWQGRANEQFF. The DNA for the CDR3 is TGTGCCAGCAGCCAAGTCTGGCAGGGCAGGGCTAATGAGCAGTTCTTC.

Notes on this clone: The same CDR3 also results from other DNA sequences found in this sample. The gene calls are TRBV28 and TRBJ1-5; 8 bases line up with TRBD1. This CDR3 has 12 amino acids. The germline V gene has CDR1 MDHEN and CDR2 SYDVKM. The V gene end was trimmed by 6 bases and the J gene end by 6 bases; junction bases not matched to a gene: 1. The CDR3 spells CASRQGGQPQHF. The CDR3, as DNA: TGTGCCAGCAGACAGGGGGGTCAGCCCCAGCATTTT.

J is TRBJ1-3 and V is TRBV5-1; D perhaps matches TRBD1 (6 bases). The V gene's germline CDR1 is SGHRS and CDR2 YFSETQ. The CDR3 consists of 20 residues. V was pared by 4 bases and J by 0 bases, with 26 bases between. The CDR3 here is CASSPGASSGHPHSGNTIYF. The CDR3 DNA reads TGCGCCAGCAGCCCGGGCGCAAGTTCGGGACATCCACACTCTGGAAACACCATATATTTT.

The J gene is TRBJ1-5, the V gene TRBV19, with D maybe TRBD1 (6 bases). Looked up from germline, CDR1 is LNHDA and CDR2 is SQIVND (reference sequence). The CDR3 contains 15 residues. V lost 7 bases, J lost 7 bases, and 20 bases lay in between. DNA of the CDR3: TGTGCCAGTAATTACCGGGCCCAGGGGCGGCAGCCCCAGCATTTT. As protein: CASNYRAQGRQPQHF.

This clone was picked up one time. The chain has TRBV4-2 and TRBJ1-4; D call uncertain. CDR1 is LGHNA and CDR2 is YNFKEQ in the germline V gene. V lost 1 base and J lost 0, with 12 bases in between. This CDR3 has 17 amino acids. The CDR3 loop reads CASSQGQNSPTNEKLFF. As DNA, the CDR3 is TGTGCCAGCAGCCAAGGGCAGAACAGTCCAACTAATGAAAAACTGTTTTTT.

The rearrangement uses TRBV9 and TRBJ2-3, with a possible D match to TRBD1 (6 bases). The V and J ends lost 6 bases and 2 bases respectively, with 13 bases between them. CDR3 length: 14 amino acids. The germline CDR1 and CDR2 sequences are SGDLS and YYNGEE. The CDR3 reads CASKDSPNTDTQYF. DNA for the CDR3: TGTGCCAGCAAGGACAGCCCAAACACAGATACGCAGTATTTT.

The CDR3: CASSWHREGYTF. For the CDR3, the DNA is TGTGCCAGCAGCTGGCACAGGGAAGGCTACACCTTC. This rearrangement joins TRBV7-9 to TRBJ1-2; TRBD1 might be the D (6 bases). Germline V gene data show CDR1 as SEHNR and CDR2 as FQNEAQ (reference sequence). V lost 4 bases and J lost 8, with 11 bases in between. This CDR3 region has 12 residues.

The chain uses TRBV27 and TRBJ1-2, with D possibly being TRBD1 (6 bases). CDR1 is MNHEY and CDR2 is SMNVEV in the germline V gene (reference sequence). V was pared by 6 bases and J by 6 bases, with 14 bases between. This CDR3 spans 13 amino acids. The CDR3 is CASSSTGLDGYTF. The CDR3 nucleotides are TGTGCCAGCAGCTCAACAGGGCTCGATGGCTACACCTTC.

This chain links TRBV5-1 with TRBJ2-1; D gene uncertain. The V end was cut by 6 bases, the J end by 0 bases, with 13 bases between. Looked up from germline, CDR1 is SGHRS and CDR2 is YFSETQ. The CDR3 spans 15 residues. The CDR3 sequence is CASTEDISSYNEQFF. CDR3 DNA: TGCGCCAGCACAGAAGACATAAGCTCCTACAATGAGCAGTTCTTC.

This sequence joins TRBV4-1 and TRBJ2-1; TRBD1 agrees at 7 bases. Germline lookup yields CDR1 MGHRA and CDR2 YSYEKL. Trimming removed 2 bases from V and 2 bases from J; junction bases left unmatched: 6. CDR3 length: 16 residues. The CDR3 loop reads CASSQIGGGPYNEQFF. Written as DNA, the CDR3 is TGCGCCAGCAGCCAAATAGGGGGCGGCCCCTACAATGAGCAGTTCTTC.

The rearrangement uses TRBV19 and TRBJ1-6; no clear D. The CDR3 has 16 residues. Germline CDR1 reads LNHDA; CDR2 reads SQIVND (reference sequence). The ends were cut back, 3 bases at V and 0 bases at J, with 9 bases in the middle. CDR3 nucleotide sequence: TGTGCCAGTAGTATTTCCGTTCCCTCCTATAATTCACCCCTCCACTTT. Protein: CASSISVPSYNSPLHF.

This clone has more than one count but fewer than ten. Additional DNA sequences in this sample encode the identical CDR3. This chain uses TRBV10-3 with TRBJ1-2; TRBD1 agrees at 7 bases. V shed 4 bases and J 0 bases; nucleotides not matched to a gene: 5. Germline lookup yields CDR1 ENHRY and CDR2 SYGVKD. CDR3 length: 15 residues. This chain's CDR3 is CAISGGDSANYGYTF. The CDR3 DNA reads as TGTGCCATCAGTGGGGGGGACAGCGCTAACTATGGCTACACCTTC.

The V call is TRBV18, the J call TRBJ2-7; TRBD1 agrees at 7 bases. CDR3 length equals 14 residues. Per the germline V gene, CDR1 is KGHSH and CDR2 is LQKENI. The ends lost 1 base at V and 3 bases at J; junction bases unmatched: 3. The CDR3 loop reads CASSPRDSNYEQYF. CDR3 sequence (DNA): TGTGCCAGCTCACCACGGGACAGCAACTACGAGCAGTACTTC.

This clone was seen only once. The J gene is TRBJ2-7, the V gene TRBV28, with a tentative D call TRBD2 (6 bases). In germline, CDR1 is MDHEN, CDR2 SYDVKM. Trimming pared 2 bases from V and 1 base from J, leaving 9 bases between. The CDR3 contains 14 residues. The CDR3 here is CASSLAGRSYEQYF. CDR3 coding DNA: TGTGCCAGCAGTTTAGCGGGACGTTCCTACGAGCAGTACTTC.

J is TRBJ1-6 and V is TRBV27; a possible D gene is TRBD1 (5 bases). The V and J ends lost 3 bases and 6 bases respectively, with 21 bases between them. Per germline, CDR1 MNHEY and CDR2 SMNVEV (reference sequence). This CDR3 spans 18 amino acids. CDR3 region: CASSFGSKKQDFNSPLHF. Here the CDR3 DNA reads TGTGCCAGCAGTTTTGGGTCTAAGAAACAGGATTTTAATTCACCCCTCCACTTT.

This rearrangement joins TRBV7-9 to TRBJ2-5; possible D gene TRBD2, 6 bases. There are 15 residues in the CDR3. With 3 bases removed from V and 0 bases from J, the gap between germline ends came to 11 bases. Germline assignment: CDR1 SEHNR and CDR2 FQNEAQ (reference sequence). CDR3 DNA sequence: TGTGCCAGCAGCTTTTCTAGCGCGTACCAAGAGACCCAGTACTTC. It translates to CASSFSSAYQETQYF.

CDR3: CASSPRGTGGVEQYF. The CDR3 DNA follows: TGTGCCAGTAGCCCCCGCGGGACAGGGGGAGTCGAGCAGTACTTC. This chain uses TRBV19 with TRBJ2-7; 11 bases match TRBD1. The V gene end was trimmed by 6 bases and the J gene end by 6 bases; junction bases not matched to a gene: 10. Germline CDR1 LNHDA, CDR2 SQIVND (reference sequence). CDR3 length: 15 residues.

The gene calls are TRBV28 and TRBJ1-4; TRBD1 is a possible D gene (6 bases). The germline gives CDR1 MDHEN, CDR2 SYDVKM. The CDR3 contains 15 residues. Trimming stripped 4 bases from V and 5 bases from J, with 14 bases between. CDR3 in amino acids: CASSYPDSPNEKLFF. The CDR3 DNA is TGTGCCAGCAGTTACCCGGACAGTCCGAATGAAAAACTGTTTTTT. Based on the CDR3 plus reference TRBV28 and TRBJ1-4, the full variable domain is DVKVTQSSRYLVKRTGEKVFLECVQDMDHENMFWYRQDPGLGLRLIYFSYDVKMKEKGDIPEGYSVSREKKERFSLILESASTNQTSMYLCASSYPDSPNEKLFFGSGTQLSVL.

The chain uses TRBV4-2 and TRBJ2-6, with 13 bases that match TRBD2. Looked up from germline, CDR1 is LGHNA and CDR2 is YNFKEQ. V lost 8 bases to trimming and J lost 1 base; unmatched junction nucleotides: 8. CDR3 length equals 18 residues. The CDR3 loop is CASLKLAGGPSGANVLTF. In nucleotides, the CDR3 is TGTGCCAGCTTAAAACTAGCGGGAGGGCCTTCTGGGGCCAACGTCCTGACTTTC.

V and J are TRBV5-1 and TRBJ1-2; 9 bases match TRBD1. CDR1 SGHRS and CDR2 YFSETQ come from the germline V gene. Unmatched junction bases numbered 6, after V lost 4 bases and J lost 8 bases. The CDR3 totals 13 residues. Here the CDR3 DNA reads TGCGCCAGCAGCCCCGGGACAGGGAGGGGCTACACCTTC. Protein: CASSPGTGRGYTF.

The J gene is TRBJ1-1, the V gene TRBV10-2, with 7 bases aligning to TRBD1. The CDR3 runs 14 residues. Germline CDR1 reads WSHSY; CDR2 reads SAAADI. The V segment lost 3 bases and the J segment 1 base; nucleotides outside the gene matches: 2. CDR3: CASSEQGWNTEAFF. DNA for the CDR3: TGCGCCAGCAGTGAACAGGGGTGGAACACTGAAGCTTTCTTT.

V is TRBV5-8 and J is TRBJ1-5; maybe TRBD1 (5 bases). Trimming took 2 bases from V and 3 from J, leaving 9 bases between them. The CDR3 loop spans 14 amino acids. From germline, CDR1 is SGHTS and CDR2 YDEGEE. The CDR3 reads CASSFGGTNQPQHF. CDR3 sequence (DNA): TGTGCCAGCAGCTTTGGAGGGACCAATCAGCCCCAGCATTTT.

V and J are TRBV18 and TRBJ1-2; D may be TRBD1 (5 bases). The CDR3 is 14 amino acids. Trimming cost V 2 bases and J 2 bases, with 9 bases left between them. Germline values: CDR1 KGHSH, CDR2 LQKENI. The CDR3 DNA reads TGTGCCAGCTCACCAGAGACAGCGAACTATGGCTACACCTTC. Translating gives CASSPETANYGYTF.

V usage is TRBV18 and J usage is TRBJ1-2; D unclear. Per germline, CDR1 KGHSH and CDR2 LQKENI. This CDR3 spans 14 amino acids. Trimming took 3 bases from V and 7 from J, leaving 15 bases between them. DNA of the CDR3: TGTGCCAGCTCACCGGAGCCGCGCCGAGTTGGCTACACCTTC. This translates into CASSPEPRRVGYTF.

The genes are TRBV7-8 and TRBJ1-1, with no clear D. This CDR3 comprises 13 residues. Germline loops: CDR1 SGHVS, CDR2 FQNEAQ. Trimming pared 3 bases from V and 4 bases from J, leaving 9 bases between. This CDR3 is CASSFGQITEAFF. DNA of the CDR3: TGTGCCAGCAGCTTCGGTCAAATCACTGAAGCTTTCTTT. The variable domain in full, completed from reference TRBV7-8 and TRBJ1-1, reads GAGVSQSPRYKVAKRGQDVALRCDPISGHVSLFWYQQALGQGPEFLTYFQNEAQLDKSGLPSDRFFAERPEGSVSTLKIQRTQQEDSAVYLCASSFGQITEAFFGQGTRLTVV.